This T cell receptor beta chain emerged from a study of T cell responses to AZD1222 COVID-19 vaccine. Clones were read by immunoSEQ multiplex PCR, and TCRdb kept only the in-frame ones, dropping some. The sample contains about 67,000 clones, around 84% of which appear only once. The CDR3 is made up of 18 amino acids. Germline V CDR1 and CDR2: MGHRA, YSYEKL. V gave up 4 bases and J gave up 0 bases, with 16 bases separating them. This clonotype was obtained from an adult in good health. Sample: peripheral blood, taken on day 0 of AZD1222 vaccination. The gene calls are TRBV4-1 and TRBJ2-6; maybe TRBD2 (6 bases). This chain's CDR3 is CASSREGSGNSGANVLTF. For the CDR3, the DNA is TGCGCCAGCAGCCGCGAGGGTAGCGGAAACTCTGGGGCCAACGTCCTGACTTTC.